This TCR beta chain was sequenced for a study of T cell repertoires in cytomegalovirus infection. V lost 3 bases to trimming and J lost 5 bases, with 5 bases between them. CDR3 length equals 13 residues. Germline-derived CDR1 and CDR2 are SGHVS and FNYEAQ. TCRdb ran MiXCR on the reads and lists one entry per CDR3 protein. The sample includes about 450,000 distinct CDR3 sequences, roughly 30% seen only once; the top ten take approximately 13%. This clonotype was picked up many times. The sequence was obtained from a human donor in good health (CMV status not recorded). Some clones in this sample may be carry-over from other donors' samples. Sequencing was performed on PBMCs. This sequence joins TRBV7-6 and TRBJ1-6; no reliable D call. This CDR3 is CASSLWDNSPLHF. CDR3 sequence (DNA): TGTGCCAGCAGCTTGTGGGATAATTCACCCCTCCACTTT.